Listed below are T cell receptor beta chains from one sample, sequenced in a study of CD8 T cells in ankylosing spondylitis. TCRdb independently ran MiXCR on the 5' RACE reads; one entry per CDR3 protein. The sample consists of some 200,000 distinct CDR3 sequences, 9.5% to 15% of them appearing once. Sequencing used blood, either unsorted or a sorted T cell fraction (not recorded which). These receptors were obtained from a male donor with ankylosing spondylitis or in good health (not recorded which). Each CDR3 is given with its conserved first and last residue. The D gene is left open where the match is weak. Clone size is given for some rows only: seen once, a few or many times, or a class if the clone is expanded.

TRBJ2-1	TRBV12-3/TRBV12-4	-	-	CASGDRSYNEQFF	TGTGCCAGCGGAGACAGGTCCTACAATGAGCAGTTCTTC
TRBJ2-5	TRBV21-1	-	-	CAIYLTGLRETQYF	TGTGCCATCTATCTAACAGGTTTGAGGGAGACCCAGTACTTC
TRBJ2-3	TRBV18	many	-	CASSPIDTQYF	TGTGCCAGCTCACCAATAGATACGCAGTATTTT
TRBJ2-7	TRBV5-1	few	-	CASSWGLGEQYF	TGCGCCAGCAGCTGGGGTTTGGGGGAGCAGTACTTC
TRBJ2-3	TRBV7-6	many	-	CASSDGLGGDTQYF	TGTGCCAGCAGCGATGGCCTTGGCGGAGATACGCAGTATTTT
TRBJ2-1	TRBV16	few	-	CASSPPSANEQFF	TGTGCCAGCAGCCCCCCTAGCGCCAATGAGCAGTTCTTC
TRBJ1-1	TRBV3-1	many	-	CASSQDWGNTEAFF	TGTGCCAGCAGCCAAGATTGGGGGAACACTGAAGCTTTCTTT
TRBJ2-6	TRBV29-1	-	-	CSVESFAHTLGANVLTF	TGCAGCGTTGAAAGCTTTGCGCACACGCTGGGGGCCAACGTCCTGACTTTC
TRBJ1-1	TRBV4-1	few	-	CASSPRQSGEAFF	TGCGCCAGCAGCCCCCGACAGTCGGGGGAAGCTTTCTTT
TRBJ1-1	TRBV4-1	many	-	CASSQGDTEAFF	TGCGCCAGCAGCCAAGGGGACACTGAAGCTTTCTTT
TRBJ2-1	TRBV7-8	-	-	CASSPLHGANNEQFF	TGTGCCAGCAGCCCCTTGCACGGGGCTAACAATGAGCAGTTCTTC
TRBJ2-7	TRBV5-1	-	-	CASSPASGALNEQYF	TGCGCCAGCAGCCCGGCGAGCGGTGCCTTGAACGAGCAGTACTTC
TRBJ2-2	TRBV20-1	-	-	CSATKEVGTGELFF	TGCAGTGCTACAAAGGAGGTCGGCACCGGGGAGCTGTTTTTT
TRBJ2-7	TRBV27	few	-	CASSLLVGRTNYEQYF	TGTGCCAGCAGTTTATTGGTTGGACGGACGAATTACGAGCAGTACTTC
TRBJ2-1	TRBV7-9	-	TRBD2	CASSSLADLYNEQFF	TGTGCCAGCAGCTCCCTAGCGGACCTATACAATGAGCAGTTCTTC
TRBJ1-3	TRBV2	-	-	CASRDSSGNTIYF	TGTGCCAGCCGTGACAGCTCTGGAAACACCATATATTTT
TRBJ2-3	TRBV12-5	-	TRBD1	CASGDAAGTGYSYTQYF	TGTGCTAGTGGTGACGCCGCCGGGACAGGGTATTCATATACGCAGTATTTT
TRBJ2-1	TRBV12-3/TRBV12-4	few	-	CASSSTLANEQFF	TGTGCCAGCAGTTCCACCCTCGCCAATGAGCAGTTCTTC
TRBJ2-3	TRBV19	-	TRBD2	CASSPLAGGPGDTQYF	TGTGCCAGTAGCCCTCTAGCGGGGGGGCCTGGAGATACGCAGTATTTT
TRBJ2-6	TRBV20-1	-	-	CSARVRDKADSGANVLTF	TGCAGTGCTAGGGTCCGGGACAAAGCGGACTCTGGGGCCAACGTCCTGACTTTC
TRBJ1-2	TRBV30	-	-	CAWRDDSYGYTF	TGTGCCTGGAGAGACGACAGCTATGGCTACACCTTC
TRBJ1-2	TRBV20-1	-	-	CSARSLGAYGYTF	TGCAGTGCTAGGAGCCTAGGGGCATATGGCTACACCTTC
TRBJ2-5	TRBV12-5	-	TRBD2	CASGWEGSQDETQYF	TGTGCTAGTGGTTGGGAGGGGTCACAGGATGAGACCCAGTACTTC
TRBJ2-4	TRBV7-9	few	-	CASSLTSPGIQYF	TGTGCCAGCAGCTTAACTAGTCCAGGCATTCAGTACTTC
TRBJ2-1	TRBV29-1	few	TRBD2	CSVELGASGRGEQFF	TGCAGCGTTGAACTGGGGGCTAGCGGGAGGGGTGAGCAGTTCTTC
TRBJ1-1	TRBV7-9	many	-	CASSLGGLLDTEAFF	TGTGCCAGCAGCTTAGGGGGACTGTTAGACACTGAAGCTTTCTTT
TRBJ1-4	TRBV6-5	-	-	CASSYSILPSEKLFF	TGTGCCAGCAGTTACTCGATCCTTCCCTCGGAAAAACTGTTTTTT
TRBJ2-1	TRBV6-4	-	-	CASSDFPEAANEQFF	TGTGCCAGCAGTGACTTCCCGGAGGCGGCCAATGAGCAGTTCTTC
TRBJ2-3	TRBV10-2	-	-	CASSEDDLLFGDTQYF	TGCGCCAGCAGTGAGGATGATCTGCTATTTGGAGATACGCAGTATTTT
TRBJ2-1	TRBV7-9	few	TRBD2	CASSHLAGDLTHEQFF	TGTGCCAGCAGCCACCTAGCGGGAGATCTAACGCATGAGCAGTTCTTC
TRBJ1-1	TRBV18	-	TRBD1	CASSPYRGMNTEAFF	TGTGCCAGCTCACCCTACAGGGGCATGAACACTGAAGCTTTCTTT
TRBJ1-1	TRBV5-1	many	-	CASSLAQGAMNTEAFF	TGCGCCAGCAGCTTGGCTCAGGGAGCCATGAACACTGAAGCTTTCTTT
TRBJ2-4	TRBV7-9	few	-	CASTLTASAVQYF	TGTGCCAGCACCCTGACAGCCAGCGCTGTTCAGTACTTC
TRBJ1-1	TRBV20-1	few	-	CSAGEGDTEAFF	TGCAGTGCTGGAGAAGGGGACACTGAAGCTTTCTTT
TRBJ2-1	TRBV29-1	-	-	CSVCPPGLDEQFF	TGCAGCGTTTGTCCCCCAGGGCTCGATGAGCAGTTCTTC
TRBJ2-5	TRBV5-5	few	TRBD2	CASSRGLAGRETQYF	TGTGCCAGCAGCCGGGGACTAGCGGGAAGGGAGACCCAGTACTTC
TRBJ2-4	TRBV30	few	TRBD1	CAWNPTGAKNIQYF	TGTGCCTGGAACCCGACAGGGGCCAAAAACATTCAGTACTTC
TRBJ2-7	TRBV3-1	-	-	CASSQDPTPSSYEQYF	TGTGCCAGCAGCCAAGATCCGACGCCGAGCTCCTACGAGCAGTACTTC
TRBJ1-1	TRBV7-9	once	-	CASSWEGEEAFF	TGTGCCAGCAGCTGGGAGGGGGAGGAAGCTTTCTTT
TRBJ1-1	TRBV7-9	few	-	CASSFGDSYTEAFF	TGTGCCAGCAGCTTCGGGGATTCGTACACTGAAGCTTTCTTT
TRBJ2-5	TRBV5-4	-	TRBD2	CASSLLAGDQETQYF	TGTGCCAGCAGCTTGCTAGCGGGGGACCAAGAGACCCAGTACTTC
TRBJ2-3	TRBV5-1	-	-	CASSLEGTANPTDTQYF	TGCGCCAGCAGCTTGGAGGGGACTGCCAACCCCACAGATACGCAGTATTTT
TRBJ2-7	TRBV7-9	-	-	CASSTTPRGGYYEQYF	TGTGCCAGCAGCACTACCCCCCGGGGAGGATACTACGAGCAGTACTTC
TRBJ2-3	TRBV20-1	few	-	CSASSDGPTDTQYF	TGCAGTGCTAGTTCGGACGGCCCCACAGATACGCAGTATTTT